Shown below are 8 T cell receptor beta chains from a single sample sequenced in a study of T cell changes during pregnancy in multiple sclerosis. Data came from immunoSEQ multiplex PCR; TCRdb stores just in-frame clones and leaves some out. The sample includes about 99,000 clones, roughly nine tenths of them seen just once. Sequencing was performed on peripheral blood, taken after pregnancy. The receptors here all came from a female donor with multiple sclerosis, enrolled in a pregnancy study.

V is TRBV6-5 and J is TRBJ2-5, with 7 bases that match TRBD1. CDR3 size: 16 residues. The trim removed 2 bases at V and 5 bases at J, leaving 11 bases unmatched. Per germline, CDR1 MNHEY and CDR2 SVGAGI. DNA for the CDR3: TGTGCCAGCAGTTACACGACAGGGAGAACTAGGGAGACCCAGTACTTC. Amino acids: CASSYTTGRTRETQYF.

The J gene is TRBJ2-3, the V gene TRBV4-1; 8 bases are a match to TRBD1. Germline-derived CDR1 and CDR2 are MGHRA and YSYEKL. V gave up 3 bases and J gave up 4 bases; unmatched junction bases: 6. The CDR3 totals 15 residues. The CDR3 protein is CASSHDRGIPDTQYF. In DNA form, the CDR3 reads TGCGCCAGCAGCCACGACAGGGGAATCCCAGATACGCAGTATTTT.

This rearrangement joins TRBV29-1 to TRBJ2-1, with 7 bases matching TRBD2. CDR3 length: 17 amino acids. Germline trimming cut 4 bases from V and 2 bases from J; bases unmatched to any gene: 14. The germline CDR1 and CDR2 sequences are SQVTM and ANQGSEA. The CDR3 protein is CSVGGGGGSGAYNEQFF. CDR3 DNA sequence: TGCAGCGTTGGCGGGGGTGGCGGGAGTGGAGCCTACAATGAGCAGTTCTTC.

The rearrangement links TRBV19 to TRBJ1-5; possibly TRBD1 for D (5 bases). In germline, CDR1 is LNHDA, CDR2 SQIVND (reference sequence). V lost 7 bases to trimming and J lost 0 bases, with 13 bases between them. CDR3 length equals 15 residues. The CDR3 region is CASIDSFYSNQPQHF. The CDR3 DNA sequence: TGTGCCAGTATCGACAGCTTCTATAGCAATCAGCCCCAGCATTTT.

The CDR3 DNA reads as TGTGCCAGCAGCCCACGGGACAGGAAATACGAGCAGTACTTC. As protein: CASSPRDRKYEQYF. The chain has TRBV7-3 and TRBJ2-7, with TRBD1 matching 8 bases. Germline V CDR1 and CDR2: SGHTA, FQGTGA. This CDR3 region has 14 residues. Unmatched junction bases numbered 7, after V lost 5 bases and J lost 4 bases.

The chain employs TRBV27 and TRBJ1-2, with 8 positions matching TRBD1. CDR1 and CDR2 from the germline V gene are MNHEY and SMNVEV (reference sequence). V shed 3 bases and J 6 bases; nucleotides not matched to a gene: 9. This CDR3 contains 15 residues. The CDR3 DNA reads as TGTGCCAGCAGTTTGATCCCAGGGGGCGGTAATGGCTACACCTTC. Translating it yields CASSLIPGGGNGYTF.

The chain is built from TRBV11-2 and TRBJ2-7; 10 nucleotides align to TRBD2. The V gene end was trimmed by 5 bases and the J gene end by 2 bases; junction bases not matched to a gene: 9. CDR1 and CDR2 from the germline V gene are SGHAT and FQNNGV. This CDR3 contains 16 residues. The DNA of the CDR3 is TGTGCCAGCAGCCCCCTCCCGGGACTAGCGACCTACGAGCAGTACTTC. The encoded protein is CASSPLPGLATYEQYF.

The rearrangement links TRBV19 to TRBJ2-3; 8 bases match TRBD2. CDR1 and CDR2 (germline): LNHDA, SQIVND (reference sequence). This CDR3 contains 15 residues. J lost 6 bases, V lost 6 bases, and 11 bases had no gene match. The CDR3 nucleotides read TGTGCCAGTAGGGGAGCGGGAGTCACACCCGATACGCAGTATTTT. It is translated as CASRGAGVTPDTQYF.